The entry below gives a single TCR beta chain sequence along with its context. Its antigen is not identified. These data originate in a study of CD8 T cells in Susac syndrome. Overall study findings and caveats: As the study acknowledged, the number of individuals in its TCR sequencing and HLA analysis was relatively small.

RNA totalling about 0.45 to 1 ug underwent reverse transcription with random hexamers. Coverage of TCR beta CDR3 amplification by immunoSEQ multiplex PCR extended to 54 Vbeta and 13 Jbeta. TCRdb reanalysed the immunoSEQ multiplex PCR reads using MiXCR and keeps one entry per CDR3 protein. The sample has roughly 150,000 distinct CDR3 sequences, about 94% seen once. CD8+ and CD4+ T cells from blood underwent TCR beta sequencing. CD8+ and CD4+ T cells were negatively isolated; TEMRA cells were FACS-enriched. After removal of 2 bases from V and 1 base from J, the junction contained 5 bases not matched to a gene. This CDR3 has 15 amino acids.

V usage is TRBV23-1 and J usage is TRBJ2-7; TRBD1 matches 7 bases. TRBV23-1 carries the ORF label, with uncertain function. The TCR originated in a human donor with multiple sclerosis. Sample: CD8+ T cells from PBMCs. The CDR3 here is CASSQPRDRSYEQYF. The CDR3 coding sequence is TGCGCCAGCAGTCAACCCAGGGACAGATCCTACGAGCAGTACTTC.